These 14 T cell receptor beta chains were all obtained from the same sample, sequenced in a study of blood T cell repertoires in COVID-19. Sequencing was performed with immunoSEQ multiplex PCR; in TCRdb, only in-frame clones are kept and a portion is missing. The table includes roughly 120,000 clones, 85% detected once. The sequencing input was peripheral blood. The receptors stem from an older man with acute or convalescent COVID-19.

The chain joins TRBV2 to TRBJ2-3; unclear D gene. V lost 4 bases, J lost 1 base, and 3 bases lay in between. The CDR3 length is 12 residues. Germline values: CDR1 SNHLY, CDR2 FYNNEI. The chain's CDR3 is CASSVGTDTQYF. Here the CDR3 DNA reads TGTGCCAGCAGTGTAGGCACAGATACGCAGTATTTT.

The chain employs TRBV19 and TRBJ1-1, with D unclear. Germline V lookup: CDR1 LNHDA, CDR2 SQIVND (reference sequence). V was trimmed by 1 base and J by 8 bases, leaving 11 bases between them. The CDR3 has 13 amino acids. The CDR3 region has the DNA TGTGCCAGTAGTATAGGACAAGTCGAGGAAGCTTTCTTT. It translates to CASSIGQVEEAFF.

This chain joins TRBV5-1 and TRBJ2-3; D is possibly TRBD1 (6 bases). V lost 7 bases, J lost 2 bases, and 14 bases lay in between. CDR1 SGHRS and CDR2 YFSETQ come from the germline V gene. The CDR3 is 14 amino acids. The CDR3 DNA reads TGCGCCAGCGGGGGCGGACGGTACACAGATACGCAGTATTTT. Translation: CASGGGRYTDTQYF. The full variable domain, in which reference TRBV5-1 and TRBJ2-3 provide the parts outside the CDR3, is KAGVTQTPRYLIKTRGQQVTLSCSPISGHRSVSWYQQTPGQGLQFLFEYFSETQRNKGNFPGRFSGRQFSNSRSEMNVSTLELGDSALYLCASGGGRYTDTQYFGPGTRLTVL.

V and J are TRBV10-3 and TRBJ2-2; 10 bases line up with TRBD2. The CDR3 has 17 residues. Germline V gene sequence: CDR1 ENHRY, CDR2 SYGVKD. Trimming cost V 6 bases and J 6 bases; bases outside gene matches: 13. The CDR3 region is CAISPSLAGEGPGELFF. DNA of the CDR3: TGTGCCATCAGCCCCTCTCTAGCGGGAGAAGGGCCCGGGGAGCTGTTTTTT.

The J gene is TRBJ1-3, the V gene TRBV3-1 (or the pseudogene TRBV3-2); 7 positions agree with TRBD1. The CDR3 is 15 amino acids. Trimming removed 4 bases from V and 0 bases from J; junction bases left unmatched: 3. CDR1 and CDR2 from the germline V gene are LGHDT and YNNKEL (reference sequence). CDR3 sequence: CASSPDRPSGNTIYF. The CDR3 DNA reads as TGTGCCAGCAGCCCGGACAGGCCCTCTGGAAACACCATATATTTT.

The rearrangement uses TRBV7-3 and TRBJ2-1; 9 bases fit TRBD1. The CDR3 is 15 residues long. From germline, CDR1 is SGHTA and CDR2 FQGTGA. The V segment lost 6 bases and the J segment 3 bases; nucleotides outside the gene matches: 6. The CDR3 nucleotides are TGTGCCAGCAGGTGGTCGACAGGGGGCTACAATGAGCAGTTCTTC. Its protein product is CASRWSTGGYNEQFF.

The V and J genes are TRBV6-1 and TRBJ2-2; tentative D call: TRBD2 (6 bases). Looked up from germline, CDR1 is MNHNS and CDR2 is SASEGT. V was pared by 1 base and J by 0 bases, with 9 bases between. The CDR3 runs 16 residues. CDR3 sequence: CASSEEGGTNTGELFF. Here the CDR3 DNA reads TGTGCCAGCAGTGAAGAGGGCGGGACGAACACCGGGGAGCTGTTTTTT.

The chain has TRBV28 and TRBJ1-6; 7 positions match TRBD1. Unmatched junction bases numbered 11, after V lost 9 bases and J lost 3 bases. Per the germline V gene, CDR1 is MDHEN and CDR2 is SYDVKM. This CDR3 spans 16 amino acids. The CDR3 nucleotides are TGTGCCAGTACGCAACAGGGGACGGGCTATAATTCACCCCTCCACTTT. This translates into CASTQQGTGYNSPLHF.

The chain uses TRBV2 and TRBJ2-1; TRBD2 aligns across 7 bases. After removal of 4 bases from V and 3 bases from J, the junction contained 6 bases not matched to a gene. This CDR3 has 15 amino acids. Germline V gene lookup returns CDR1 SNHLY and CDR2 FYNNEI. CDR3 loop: CASSVGSGVYNEQFF. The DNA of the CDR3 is TGTGCCAGCAGTGTTGGGAGCGGGGTCTACAATGAGCAGTTCTTC.

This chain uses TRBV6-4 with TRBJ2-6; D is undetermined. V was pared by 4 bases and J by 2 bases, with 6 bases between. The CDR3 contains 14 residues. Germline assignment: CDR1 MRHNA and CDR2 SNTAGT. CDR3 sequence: CASSGAPGANVLTF. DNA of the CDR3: TGTGCCAGCAGTGGGGCGCCTGGGGCCAACGTCCTGACTTTC.

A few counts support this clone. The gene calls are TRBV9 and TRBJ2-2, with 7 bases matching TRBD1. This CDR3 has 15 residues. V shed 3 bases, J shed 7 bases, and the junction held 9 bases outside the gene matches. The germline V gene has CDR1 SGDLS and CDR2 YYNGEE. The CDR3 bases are TGTGCCAGCAGCGCGACAGGGCAGCTAGTCGGGGAGCTGTTTTTT. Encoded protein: CASSATGQLVGELFF.

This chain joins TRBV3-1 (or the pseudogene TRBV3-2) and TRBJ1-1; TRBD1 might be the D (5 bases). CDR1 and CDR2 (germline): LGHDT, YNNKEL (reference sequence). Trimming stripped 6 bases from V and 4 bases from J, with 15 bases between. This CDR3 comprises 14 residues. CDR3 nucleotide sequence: TGTGCCAGCAGAAAAGGCCTGGGGGGCACTGAAGCTTTCTTT. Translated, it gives CASRKGLGGTEAFF.

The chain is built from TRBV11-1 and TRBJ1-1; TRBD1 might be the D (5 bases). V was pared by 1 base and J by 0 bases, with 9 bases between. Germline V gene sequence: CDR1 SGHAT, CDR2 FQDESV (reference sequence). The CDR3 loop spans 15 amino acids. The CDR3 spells CASSLGQRLNTEAFF. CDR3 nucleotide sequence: TGTGCCAGCAGCTTAGGACAGCGCTTGAACACTGAAGCTTTCTTT.

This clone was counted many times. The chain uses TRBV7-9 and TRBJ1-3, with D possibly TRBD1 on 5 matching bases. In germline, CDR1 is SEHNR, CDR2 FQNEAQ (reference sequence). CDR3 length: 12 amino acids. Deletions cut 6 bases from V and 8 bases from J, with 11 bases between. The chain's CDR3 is CASSQGGYTIYF. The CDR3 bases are TGTGCCAGCAGTCAGGGTGGTTACACCATATATTTT.